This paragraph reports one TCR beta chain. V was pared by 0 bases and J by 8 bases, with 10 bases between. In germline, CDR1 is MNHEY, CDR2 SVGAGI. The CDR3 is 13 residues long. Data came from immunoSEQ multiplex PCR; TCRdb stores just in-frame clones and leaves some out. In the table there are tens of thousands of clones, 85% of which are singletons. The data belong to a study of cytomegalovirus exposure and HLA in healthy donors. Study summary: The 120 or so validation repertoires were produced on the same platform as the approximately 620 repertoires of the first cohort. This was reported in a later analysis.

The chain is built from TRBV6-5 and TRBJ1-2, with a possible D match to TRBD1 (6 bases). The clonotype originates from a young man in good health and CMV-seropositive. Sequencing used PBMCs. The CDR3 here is CASSYSPRGGYTF. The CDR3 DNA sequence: TGTGCCAGCAGTTACTCACCCAGGGGAGGCTACACCTTC.